Reported below is one T cell receptor beta chain. Its antigen is undetermined. The sample is drawn from a study of Ad26.COV2.S vaccination and SARS-CoV-2 variants. CDR1 is KGHSH, CDR2 LQKENI, per germline. The V and J ends lost 1 base and 4 bases respectively, with 10 bases between them. This CDR3 contains 14 residues. TCRdb's copy holds only in-frame clones and misses some; the assay was immunoSEQ multiplex PCR. The sample holds roughly 510,000 clones, roughly 89% seen once. Study-wide points: Researchers reported similar non-spike TCR breadth in vaccine and placebo recipients.

This sample's treatment: about 20 received Ad26.COV2.S at low or high dose, single or two shots; a few received placebo; per-sample allocation not given. The investigators took samples on day 63 after the first vaccine or placebo injection. The TCR originated in a person between 18 and 65 years old who received the Ad26.COV2.S COVID-19 vaccine or a placebo. The rearrangement links TRBV18 to TRBJ1-1; D remains unclear. Sequencing was performed on peripheral blood, taken in a trial of Ad26.COV2.S vaccine versus placebo. The CDR3 protein is CASSPLPLGTEAFF. The CDR3 DNA reads as TGTGCCAGCTCACCACTCCCCCTAGGCACTGAAGCTTTCTTT.